The rows below give T cell receptor beta chains drawn from one sample of a study of shared clonotypes between healthy human individuals. Assay used: immunoSEQ multiplex PCR; TCRdb lists only in-frame clones, some missing. Of nearly 600,000 clones listed, around 95% are singletons. The specimen sequenced was naive CD8+ T cells sorted from blood. All receptors come from a woman aged 25 to 45 in good health. CDR3s include the opening cysteine and the closing phenylalanine or tryptophan. The D gene is left open where the match is weak. Some rows have no size entry. The others give once, few or many, or a class for an expanded clone.

clone_size | j_call | v_call | d_call | cdr3_aa | cdr3_nt
- | TRBJ2-2 | TRBV11-2 | - | CASTRFPAGVGELFF | TGTGCCAGCACCCGATTCCCGGCAGGGGTCGGGGAGCTGTTTTTT
- | TRBJ2-1 | TRBV7-9 | TRBD2 | CASSDHGGGADNEQFF | TGTGCCAGCAGCGACCACGGCGGGGGGGCCGACAATGAGCAGTTCTTC
once | TRBJ1-5 | TRBV28 | - | CASSFIGGAGSNQPQHF | TGTGCCAGCAGTTTCATCGGGGGCGCGGGGAGCAATCAGCCCCAGCATTTT
- | TRBJ1-4 | TRBV4-1 | - | CASSQVAWRKTANEKLFF | TGCGCCAGCAGCCAAGTTGCGTGGAGGAAAACTGCTAATGAAAAACTGTTTTTT
- | TRBJ2-3 | TRBV29-1 | TRBD1 | CSVETGESFEADTQYF | TGCAGCGTTGAGACAGGGGAGTCTTTTGAGGCAGATACGCAGTATTTT
- | TRBJ1-1 | TRBV6-5 | - | CASSRDHPNTEAFF | TGTGCCAGCAGTCGCGACCACCCGAACACTGAAGCTTTCTTT
few | TRBJ1-1 | TRBV30 | - | CAHSSGVGNTEAFF | TGTGCCCACTCCTCCGGGGTAGGGAACACTGAAGCTTTCTTT
- | TRBJ2-5 | TRBV15 | - | CATMDSNQETQYF | TGTGCCACCATGGACAGCAACCAAGAGACCCAGTACTTC
- | TRBJ1-4 | TRBV27 | - | CASSLGVRQGSGKLFF | TGTGCCAGCAGTTTAGGGGTTCGTCAGGGAAGTGGGAAACTGTTTTTT
- | TRBJ2-7 | TRBV29-1 | TRBD1 | CSVEGQGFHEQYF | TGCAGCGTTGAGGGACAGGGGTTCCACGAGCAGTACTTC
- | TRBJ1-2 | TRBV2 | - | CASSNRDVNYGYTF | TGTGCCAGCAGTAACAGGGACGTAAACTATGGCTACACCTTC
- | TRBJ2-1 | TRBV27 | - | CASSISGYNEQFF | TGTGCCAGCAGTATTAGCGGATACAATGAGCAGTTCTTC
- | TRBJ2-2 | TRBV29-1 | - | CSVPQNTGELFF | TGCAGCGTTCCCCAGAACACCGGGGAGCTGTTTTTT
- | TRBJ2-2 | TRBV7-3 | - | CASQETNTGELFF | TGTGCCAGTCAGGAAACGAACACCGGGGAGCTGTTTTTT
- | TRBJ2-7 | TRBV11-2 | - | CASSLEGSEQYF | TGTGCCAGCAGCTTAGAAGGAAGCGAGCAGTACTTC
- | TRBJ2-4 | TRBV4-1 | - | CASSQDSSVGLAKNIQYF | TGCGCCAGCAGCCAAGATAGTTCGGTGGGGCTAGCCAAAAACATTCAGTACTTC
- | TRBJ2-7 | TRBV27 | TRBD1 | CASRGQGAYEQYF | TGTGCCAGCAGAGGACAGGGGGCCTACGAGCAGTACTTC
once | TRBJ1-2 | TRBV28 | - | CASSQSLRGYTF | TGTGCCAGCAGTCAATCCTTAAGGGGCTACACCTTC
- | TRBJ1-5 | TRBV10-2 | TRBD1 | CASRAGTGYQPQHF | TGCGCCAGCAGAGCCGGGACAGGGTATCAGCCCCAGCATTTT
- | TRBJ1-1 | TRBV4-1 | - | CASSQPMDRVNTEAFF | TGCGCCAGCAGCCAACCTATGGACAGAGTGAACACTGAAGCTTTCTTT
- | TRBJ1-5 | TRBV27 | TRBD1 | CASSAGGSNQPQHF | TGTGCCAGCAGTGCAGGGGGCAGCAATCAGCCCCAGCATTTT
- | TRBJ2-3 | TRBV5-6 | - | CASSLVGGSSTDTQYF | TGTGCCAGCAGCTTGGTTGGCGGCTCTAGCACAGATACGCAGTATTTT
- | TRBJ2-1 | TRBV9 | - | CASSPGRLAASSYNEQFF | TGTGCCAGCAGCCCCGGGCGATTAGCGGCCAGCTCCTACAATGAGCAGTTCTTC
- | TRBJ2-2 | TRBV19 | - | CATPSDGAGNTGELFF | TGTGCCACCCCATCGGATGGGGCCGGGAACACCGGGGAGCTGTTTTTT
- | TRBJ2-5 | TRBV29-1 | TRBD1 | CSVERRTGRETQYF | TGCAGCGTTGAACGGAGGACAGGGAGAGAGACCCAGTACTTC
- | TRBJ2-6 | TRBV10-2 | TRBD2 | CASRGGEFAGANVLTF | TGCGCCAGCCGGGGGGGGGAATTCGCTGGGGCCAACGTCCTGACTTTC
- | TRBJ2-7 | TRBV5-6 | - | CASSFGQGSSYEQYF | TGTGCCAGCAGCTTTGGGCAGGGGAGCTCCTACGAGCAGTACTTC
- | TRBJ2-1 | TRBV19 | TRBD2 | CASSIVLFASGSEQFF | TGTGCCAGTAGTATAGTTCTTTTCGCTAGCGGGAGTGAGCAGTTCTTC
- | TRBJ2-1 | TRBV18 | - | CASSPPENNEQFF | TGTGCCAGCTCACCTCCCGAAAACAATGAGCAGTTCTTC
- | TRBJ2-7 | TRBV6-5 | TRBD2 | CASSPRTSGNEQYF | TGTGCCAGCAGCCCCCGAACTAGCGGGAACGAGCAGTACTTC
- | TRBJ1-1 | TRBV11-1 | - | CASSLDGRVNTEAFF | TGTGCCAGCAGCTTAGATGGCAGGGTAAACACTGAAGCTTTCTTT
- | TRBJ2-1 | TRBV7-9 | TRBD2 | CASSFGLAEQFF | TGTGCCAGCAGCTTTGGACTAGCGGAGCAGTTCTTC
- | TRBJ2-1 | TRBV27 | - | CASGAFDEQFF | TGTGCCTCCGGGGCCTTCGATGAGCAGTTCTTC